Listed here are 17 T cell receptor beta chains from one sample, sequenced in a study of blood T cells in healthy people across ages. Sample-barcoded 5' priming and a J-beta primer mix drove a second PCR of about 6 to 12 cycles. Using its own MiXCR run on the 5' RACE reads, TCRdb lists one record per CDR3 protein. This sample has about 670,000 distinct CDR3 sequences, with over 40% found just once. Sequenced input: blood. These receptors were taken from a man of 80 years or more in good health.

This clonotype was seen many times. J is TRBJ1-1 and V is TRBV7-6; D gene unclear. The CDR3 has 13 residues. The germline V and J ends were trimmed by 3 bases and 3 bases, with 8 bases remaining between them. Germline V lookup: CDR1 SGHVS, CDR2 FNYEAQ. As DNA, the CDR3 is TGTGCCAGCAGCTTTCAGAGCTACACTGAAGCTTTCTTT. Protein: CASSFQSYTEAFF. The entire variable domain, with the rest obtained from reference TRBV7-6 and TRBJ1-1, is as follows: GAGVSQSPRYKVTKRGQDVALRCDPISGHVSLYWYRQALGQGPEFLTYFNYEAQQDKSGLPNDRFSAERPEGSISTLTIQRTEQRDSAMYRCASSFQSYTEAFFGQGTRLTVV.

The chain couples TRBV7-2 to TRBJ2-2; the D is unclear. V gave up 3 bases and J gave up 0 bases, with 8 bases separating them. This CDR3 has 15 amino acids. CDR1 and CDR2 (germline): SGHTA, FQGNSA. CDR3 DNA sequence: TGTGCCAGCAGCTTGAGTCGAACGAACACCGGGGAGCTGTTTTTT. This codes for CASSLSRTNTGELFF.

This clonotype was seen a handful of times. This rearrangement joins TRBV4-2 to TRBJ1-1; perhaps TRBD1 as D (5 bases). Germline V gene data show CDR1 as LGHNA and CDR2 as YNFKEQ. V lost 4 bases and J lost 11, with 20 bases in between. There are 14 residues in the CDR3. CDR3 DNA: TGTGCCAGCAGCCCCCTGGGGCAGGGCCCGAAGGCTTTCTTT. The encoded protein is CASSPLGQGPKAFF.

This clonotype was observed a few times. CDR3 amino acids: CASRGLAGVRAYF. CDR3 nucleotides: TGTGCCAGCAGGGGACTAGCGGGAGTTCGAGCGTACTTC. The rearrangement uses TRBV6-2 or TRBV6-3 and TRBJ2-7, with 14 bases identical to TRBD2. V shed 6 bases, J shed 12 bases, and the junction held 7 bases outside the gene matches. This CDR3 region has 13 residues. From germline, CDR1 is MNHEY and CDR2 SVGEGT.

This clonotype was recorded at least ten times. This chain joins TRBV3-1 and TRBJ2-6, with 7 nucleotides matching TRBD2. This CDR3 contains 19 residues. V trimming: 3 bases; J trimming: 0 bases; junction bases outside the gene matches: 11. Germline V CDR1 and CDR2: LGHDT, YNNKEL (reference sequence). The CDR3, as DNA: TGTGCCAGCAGCCAGAAAGGACTAGTTGGATTCTCTGGGGCCAACGTCCTGACTTTC. This translates into CASSQKGLVGFSGANVLTF.

The V and J genes are TRBV20-1 and TRBJ2-3; D may be TRBD2 (5 bases). V dropped 3 bases and J dropped 4 bases, with 14 bases sitting between them. The germline CDR1 and CDR2 sequences are DFQATT and SNEGSKA (reference sequence). This CDR3 is built from 14 residues. CDR3 sequence: CSASAGSGSDTQYF. In DNA form, the CDR3 reads TGCAGTGCTAGTGCGGGCTCCGGCTCAGATACGCAGTATTTT.

In its sample, this clonotype was seen a few times. The chain joins TRBV12-3 or TRBV12-4 to TRBJ2-1, with 8 bases matching TRBD2. The trim removed 2 bases at V and 5 bases at J, leaving 5 bases unmatched. This CDR3 is 15 amino acids long. The CDR3 coding sequence is TGTGCCAGCAGTTTAACTAGCGGTTTCCACAATGAGCAGTTCTTC. It yields the protein CASSLTSGFHNEQFF.

The J gene is TRBJ2-5, the V gene TRBV10-1, with a tentative D call TRBD2 (6 bases). The V end lost 5 bases, the J end lost 1 base, and 23 bases lay between the germline ends. The germline CDR1 and CDR2 sequences are WNHNN and SYGVQD (reference sequence). The CDR3 length is 18 residues. In nucleotides, the CDR3 is TGCGCCAGCAGTAGTCCCGGGGGATCGGGACCGGCCCAAGAGACCCAGTACTTC. It codes for CASSSPGGSGPAQETQYF.

This rearrangement joins TRBV5-1 to TRBJ2-7, with D tentatively TRBD1 (5 bases). The CDR3 has 14 amino acids. V was pared by 1 base and J by 6 bases, with 14 bases between. Germline CDR1 SGHRS, CDR2 YFSETQ. CDR3 bases: TGCGCCAGCAGCTTGACAGGCCCCGTATCCGAGCAGTACTTC. Translation gives CASSLTGPVSEQYF.

This chain uses TRBV28 with TRBJ2-5, with 8 bases fitting TRBD2. J lost 3 bases, V lost 4 bases, and 16 bases had no gene match. CDR3 size: 18 residues. Looked up from germline, CDR1 is MDHEN and CDR2 is SYDVKM. The CDR3 DNA is TGTGCCAGCAGTTCCGGGTTGGTAAGCGGGAGTATTAAAGAGACCCAGTACTTC. This gives the protein CASSSGLVSGSIKETQYF.

J is TRBJ1-2 and V is TRBV6-2 or TRBV6-3; D is unresolved. The germline gives CDR1 MNHEY, CDR2 SVGEGT. V was shortened by 4 bases and J by 4 bases, with 16 bases between the two germline ends. The CDR3 has 15 amino acids. CDR3 region: CASSSVGLTAYGYTF. CDR3 bases: TGTGCCAGCAGTTCTGTAGGACTGACCGCCTATGGCTACACCTTC.

At least ten counts were recorded for this clonotype. The chain joins TRBV20-1 to TRBJ1-6; 7 bases fit TRBD1. CDR3 length: 16 amino acids. J gave up 6 bases and V 0 bases, and 8 bases lay outside the gene matches. The germline V gene encodes CDR1 DFQATT and CDR2 SNEGSKA (reference sequence). DNA of the CDR3: TGCAGTGCTAGAGACGGGGCGGGACAGATTAATTCACCCCTCCACTTT. Translation: CSARDGAGQINSPLHF.

This clonotype was seen ten or more times. The chain employs TRBV12-3 or TRBV12-4 and TRBJ2-6, with a tentative D call TRBD2 (5 bases). Trimming shortened V by 4 bases and J by 2 bases, and 12 bases separated the two germline ends. CDR3 size: 16 residues. The CDR3 DNA is TGTGCCAGCAGTTCTCGAGGGCTAGCTGGGGCCAACGTCCTGACTTTC. Amino acids: CASSSRGLAGANVLTF.

This chain links TRBV9 with TRBJ2-4; 7 nucleotides align to TRBD2. The J segment lost 8 bases and the V segment lost 3 bases, leaving 8 bases of the junction unmatched. Looked up from germline, CDR1 is SGDLS and CDR2 is YYNGEE. This CDR3 has 14 amino acids. The CDR3 nucleotides are TGTGCCAGCAGCGCGACTAGCACCGGGGACATTCAGTACTTC. Translation gives CASSATSTGDIQYF. The complete variable domain, with remaining parts taken from reference TRBV9 and TRBJ2-4, reads DSGVTQTPKHLITATGQRVTLRCSPRSGDLSVYWYQQSLDQGLQFLIQYYNGEERAKGNILERFSAQQFPDLHSELNLSSLELGDSALYFCASSATSTGDIQYFGAGTRLSVL.

The chain recombines TRBV7-9 with TRBJ2-3; weak D call: TRBD1 (5 bases). CDR1 is SEHNR, CDR2 FQNEAQ, per germline (reference sequence). The V gene lost 5 bases and the J gene lost 2 bases, with 14 bases spanning the gap. The CDR3 consists of 15 residues. CDR3 sequence: CASSPRVSATDTQYF. The CDR3 region has the DNA TGTGCCAGCAGCCCCAGGGTTTCGGCCACAGATACGCAGTATTTT.

The gene calls are TRBV14 and TRBJ2-7; 7 nucleotides align to TRBD2. CDR1 is SGHDN and CDR2 is FVKESK in the germline V gene. The CDR3 contains 15 residues. V shed 4 bases and J 2 bases; nucleotides not matched to a gene: 8. The DNA for the CDR3 is TGTGCCAGCAGCCGCCTTGGGGGGGGTACCTACGAGCAGTACTTC. This translates into CASSRLGGGTYEQYF.

This chain joins TRBV5-1 and TRBJ1-2; the D gene is possibly TRBD1 (6 bases). Germline CDR1 and CDR2: SGHRS and YFSETQ. The CDR3 runs 14 residues. The V gene lost 2 bases and the J gene lost 4 bases, with 12 bases spanning the gap. The CDR3 DNA reads as TGCGCCAGCAGCTTCCGACAGGTTGCCTATGGCTACACCTTC. It codes for CASSFRQVAYGYTF.